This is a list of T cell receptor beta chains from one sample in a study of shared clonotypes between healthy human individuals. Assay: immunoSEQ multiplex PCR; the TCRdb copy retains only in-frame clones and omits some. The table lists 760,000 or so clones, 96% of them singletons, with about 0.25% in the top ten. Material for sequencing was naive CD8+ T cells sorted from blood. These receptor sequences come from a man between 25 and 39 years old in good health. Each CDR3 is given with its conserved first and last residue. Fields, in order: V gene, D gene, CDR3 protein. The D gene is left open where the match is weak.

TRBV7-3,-,CASSLGEAYEQYF
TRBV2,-,CASMSRARQETQYF
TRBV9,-,CASSVEGLGSPSGELFF
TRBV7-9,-,CASSFGGMGEQYF
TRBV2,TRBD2,CASSSGTLAYEQYF
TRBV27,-,CASSPTMGLAEAFF
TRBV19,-,CASTSLAGGPQHF
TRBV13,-,CASSPGRNTGELFF
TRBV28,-,CASTSLMTVEDTIYF
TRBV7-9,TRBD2,CASPGGGRNGEQFF
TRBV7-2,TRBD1,CASSWDRDNRPYEQYF
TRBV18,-,CASSQDITSTDTQYF
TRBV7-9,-,CASSLAQGEAEAFF
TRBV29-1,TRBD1,CSADRDRDTDTQYF
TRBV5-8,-,CASSLVGILAKNIQYF
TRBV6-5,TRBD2,CASRDYLNYEQYF
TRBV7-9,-,CASSFQVRSYEQYF
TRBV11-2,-,CASSLDTGPGELFF
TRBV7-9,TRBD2,CASSLLRLAMTGELFF
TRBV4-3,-,CASSQGRGSTNEKLFF
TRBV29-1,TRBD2,CSVAGLGNNEQFF
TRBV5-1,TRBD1,CASSLGQGEDTQYF
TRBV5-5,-,CASSHPLAYEQYF
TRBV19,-,CASRRAATSYEQYF
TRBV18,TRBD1,CASSPRPDRGDEQYF
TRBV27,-,CASSLYGGSGNTIYF
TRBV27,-,CASSLLEPGSRWAGNTIYF
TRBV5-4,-,CASSLALGASSYEQYF
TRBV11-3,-,CASSLPDSPETQYF
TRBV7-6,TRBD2,CASSGVGGESYNEQFF
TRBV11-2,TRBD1,CASSFGQGGTYEQYF
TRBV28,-,CASSLSDNGELFF
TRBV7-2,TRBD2,CASSLEWTSGGTQYF
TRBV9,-,CASSVGTKVSDTQYF
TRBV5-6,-,CASSPHTRSYTF
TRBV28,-,CASSLGGGVFTDTQYF
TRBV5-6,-,CASSLAARNQPQHF
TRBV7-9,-,CASSPPDGPYEQYF
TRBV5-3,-,CARSLLRDVYEQYF
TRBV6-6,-,CATAPLAGSYEQYF
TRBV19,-,CASSIGQGIEQYF
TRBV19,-,CASSNRANLEQFF
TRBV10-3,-,CAISPIASVEDNEQFF
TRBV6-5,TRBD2,CASSYGGGLAEQYF
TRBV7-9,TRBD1,CASSFGAGGKTEAFF
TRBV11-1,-,CASSRAVSTDTQYF
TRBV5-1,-,CASSLGLTYEQYF
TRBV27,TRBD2,CASSNLAGLYEQYF
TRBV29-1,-,CSVVFDPAEAFF
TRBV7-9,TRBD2,CASSGLFGTSGRVMAQYF
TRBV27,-,CASRQGYEQYF
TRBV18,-,CASSPGPGLDQETQYF
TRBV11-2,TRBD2,CASSSAGPYEQYF
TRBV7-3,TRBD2,CASSLGIAGYYNEQFF
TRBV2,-,CASSEFRHNEQFF
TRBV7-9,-,CASSGAAGDNPNYGYTF
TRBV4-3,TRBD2,CASSQDRTGGNEQFF
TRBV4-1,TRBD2,CASSQDQSLAGVEQFF
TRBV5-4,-,CASSRTSYEQYF